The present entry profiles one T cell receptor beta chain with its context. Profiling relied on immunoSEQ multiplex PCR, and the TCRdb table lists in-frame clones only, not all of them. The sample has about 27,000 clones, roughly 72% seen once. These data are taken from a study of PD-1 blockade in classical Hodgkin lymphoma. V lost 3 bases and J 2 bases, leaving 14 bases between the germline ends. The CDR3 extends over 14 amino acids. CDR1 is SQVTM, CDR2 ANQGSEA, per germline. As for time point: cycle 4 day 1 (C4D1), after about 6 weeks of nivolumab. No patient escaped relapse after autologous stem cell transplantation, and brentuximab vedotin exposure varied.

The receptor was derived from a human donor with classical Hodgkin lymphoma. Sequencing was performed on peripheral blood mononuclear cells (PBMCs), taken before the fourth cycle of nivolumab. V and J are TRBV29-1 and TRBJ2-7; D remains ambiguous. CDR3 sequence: CSVERTDPPYEQYF. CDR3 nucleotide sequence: TGCAGCGTTGAGCGGACGGATCCCCCCTACGAGCAGTACTTC.